The 15 T cell receptor beta chains below were found in one sample sequenced in a study of blood T cell repertoires in COVID-19. TCRdb's copy holds only in-frame clones and misses some; the assay was immunoSEQ multiplex PCR. The sample shows some 180,000 clones, around 82% of them seen only once. The sequenced sample consisted of peripheral blood. These receptors all stem from a woman aged 70 to 79 who had recovered from COVID-19.

This clone has a handful of counts. This chain joins TRBV4-1 and TRBJ2-7; D is perhaps TRBD1 (5 bases). Germline CDR1 MGHRA, CDR2 YSYEKL. V lost 3 bases and J 0 bases, leaving 15 bases between the germline ends. This CDR3 comprises 16 residues. CDR3 residues: CASSHPGQGGSYEQYF. For the CDR3, the DNA is TGCGCCAGCAGCCACCCCGGGCAGGGTGGCTCCTACGAGCAGTACTTC.

This chain's CDR3 is CASSLAPLAGGLGEQFF. CDR3 in DNA: TGCGCCAGCAGCTTGGCGCCACTAGCGGGGGGGCTTGGTGAGCAGTTCTTC. The chain links TRBV5-1 to TRBJ2-1; 13 bases agree with TRBD2. The CDR3 has 17 amino acids. The V gene end was trimmed by 0 bases and the J gene end by 9 bases; junction bases not matched to a gene: 9. Germline V gene lookup returns CDR1 SGHRS and CDR2 YFSETQ.

This clone was counted a single time. This chain joins TRBV5-1 and TRBJ2-1, with 10 bases that match TRBD2. V trimming: 7 bases; J trimming: 7 bases; junction bases outside the gene matches: 14. The CDR3 has 16 amino acids. Looked up from germline, CDR1 is SGHRS and CDR2 is YFSETQ. This CDR3 reads CASGRTSGGGWNEQFF. The CDR3, as DNA: TGCGCCAGCGGGCGGACTAGCGGAGGGGGTTGGAATGAGCAGTTCTTC.

The genes are TRBV5-4 and TRBJ2-5; TRBD1 matches at 8 bases. Germline-derived CDR1 and CDR2 are SGHNT and YYREEE (reference sequence). This CDR3 is 15 amino acids long. Germline trimming cut 2 bases from V and 2 bases from J; bases unmatched to any gene: 5. The CDR3 reads CASSFAHRGQETQYF. The CDR3 DNA is TGTGCCAGCAGCTTCGCGCACAGGGGGCAAGAGACCCAGTACTTC.

The V call is TRBV4-2, the J call TRBJ1-2; maybe TRBD1 (5 bases). Per germline, CDR1 LGHNA and CDR2 YNFKEQ. The CDR3 runs 16 residues. V lost 0 bases and J 7 bases, leaving 18 bases between the germline ends. The CDR3 here is CASSQDLWTTSTGYTF. CDR3 in DNA: TGTGCCAGCAGCCAAGATCTCTGGACAACATCAACTGGCTACACCTTC.

The genes are TRBV2 and TRBJ2-2; D not resolved. CDR1 is SNHLY, CDR2 FYNNEI, per germline. The CDR3 length is 13 residues. V dropped 4 bases and J dropped 6 bases, with 9 bases sitting between them. CDR3 region: CASSVRVAGELFF. The CDR3 nucleotides are TGTGCCAGCAGTGTTCGGGTGGCCGGGGAGCTGTTTTTT.

This clone occurred a few times. V and J are TRBV27 and TRBJ2-7; TRBD1 agrees at 8 bases. This CDR3 comprises 15 residues. Germline CDR1 and CDR2: MNHEY and SMNVEV (reference sequence). Germline trimming cut 6 bases from V and 1 base from J; bases unmatched to any gene: 8. This CDR3 reads CASSTARTGSYEQYF. The CDR3 DNA reads as TGTGCCAGCAGCACAGCCCGGACAGGGTCCTACGAGCAGTACTTC.

This chain connects TRBV2 to TRBJ2-7, with 15 bases matching TRBD2. The V gene's germline CDR1 is SNHLY and CDR2 FYNNEI. V lost 5 bases, J lost 4 bases, and 6 bases stayed unmatched. The length of the CDR3 is 16 residues. DNA for the CDR3: TGTGCCAGCAGTTGGACTAGCGGGGGGGCCCGGTACGAGCAGTACTTC. This codes for CASSWTSGGARYEQYF.

V gene TRBV28 combines with J gene TRBJ1-5; 8 bases align to TRBD1. In germline, CDR1 is MDHEN, CDR2 SYDVKM. After removal of 5 bases from V and 0 bases from J, the junction contained 12 bases not matched to a gene. This CDR3 spans 18 amino acids. The CDR3 protein is CASSTPGQGAYSNQPQHF. CDR3 DNA: TGTGCCAGCAGTACCCCCGGACAGGGCGCTTATAGCAATCAGCCCCAGCATTTT. Looking up the rest from reference TRBV28 and TRBJ1-5 gives the full variable domain: DVKVTQSSRYLVKRTGEKVFLECVQDMDHENMFWYRQDPGLGLRLIYFSYDVKMKEKGDIPEGYSVSREKKERFSLILESASTNQTSMYLCASSTPGQGAYSNQPQHFGDGTRLSIL.

The count of this clone is one. The V and J genes are TRBV4-1 and TRBJ1-2; 7 bases are a match to TRBD1. CDR1 MGHRA and CDR2 YSYEKL come from the germline V gene. The CDR3 contains 15 residues. The trim removed 1 base at V and 3 bases at J, leaving 5 bases unmatched. The chain's CDR3 is CASSQGQGWDYGYTF. The CDR3 DNA reads as TGCGCCAGCAGCCAAGGACAGGGTTGGGACTATGGCTACACCTTC.

The genes are TRBV3-1 (or the pseudogene TRBV3-2) and TRBJ1-1; tentatively, D is TRBD1 (6 bases). Germline lookup yields CDR1 LGHDT and CDR2 YNNKEL (reference sequence). The CDR3 has 15 residues. The germline V and J ends were trimmed by 2 bases and 6 bases, with 16 bases remaining between them. The CDR3 DNA follows: TGTGCCAGCAGCCAAAGGGGGGGGCCTTCCCCTGAAGCTTTCTTT. Its translation: CASSQRGGPSPEAFF.

The genes are TRBV9 and TRBJ1-3; 7 positions match TRBD1. Germline trimming cut 3 bases from V and 7 bases from J; bases unmatched to any gene: 13. Per the germline V gene, CDR1 is SGDLS and CDR2 is YYNGEE. This CDR3 is built from 16 residues. CDR3 in DNA: TGTGCCAGCAGCGGAAGGGACAGCTATTCGGGGAACACCATATATTTT. Amino acids: CASSGRDSYSGNTIYF.

This chain connects TRBV6-2 or TRBV6-3 to TRBJ2-1; 9 nucleotides agree with TRBD2. Germline V CDR1 and CDR2: MNHEY, SVGEGT. V trimming: 3 bases; J trimming: 5 bases; junction bases outside the gene matches: 5. The CDR3 has 15 amino acids. Here the CDR3 reads CASSYVLAGHNEQFF. CDR3 DNA sequence: TGTGCCAGCAGTTATGTCCTAGCGGGACACAATGAGCAGTTCTTC.

This clone was counted only a few times. This chain links TRBV20-1 with TRBJ1-5; 7 bases align to TRBD1. Germline trimming cut 3 bases from V and 6 bases from J; bases unmatched to any gene: 11. Germline CDR1 reads DFQATT; CDR2 reads SNEGSKA (reference sequence). This CDR3 contains 15 residues. CDR3 loop: CSASLSRQGGQPQHF. CDR3 bases: TGCAGTGCTAGTCTGTCTCGACAGGGAGGTCAGCCCCAGCATTTT.

This chain joins TRBV2 and TRBJ1-1; no reliable D call. Germline values: CDR1 SNHLY, CDR2 FYNNEI. V lost 10 bases to trimming and J lost 1 base, with 13 bases between them. CDR3 length: 13 residues. The DNA for the CDR3 is TGTGCCACCCACCGGGATGGGAACACTGAAGCTTTCTTT. Protein product: CATHRDGNTEAFF.